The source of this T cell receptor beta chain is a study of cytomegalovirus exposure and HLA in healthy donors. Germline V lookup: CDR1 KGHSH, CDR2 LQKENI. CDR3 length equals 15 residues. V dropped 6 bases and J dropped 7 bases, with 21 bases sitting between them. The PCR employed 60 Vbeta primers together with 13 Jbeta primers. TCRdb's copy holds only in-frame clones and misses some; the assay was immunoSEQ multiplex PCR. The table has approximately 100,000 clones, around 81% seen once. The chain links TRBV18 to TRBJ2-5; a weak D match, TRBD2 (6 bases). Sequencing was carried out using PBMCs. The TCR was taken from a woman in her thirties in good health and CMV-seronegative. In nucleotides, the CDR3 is TGTGCCAGCTCTTTAGGGCCGGAGCCGGAGGGGACCCAGTACTTC. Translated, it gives CASSLGPEPEGTQYF. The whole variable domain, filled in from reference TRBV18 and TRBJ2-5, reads NAGVMQNPRHLVRRRGQEARLRCSPMKGHSHVYWYRQLPEEGLKFMVYLQKENIIDESGMPKERFSAEFPKEGPSILRIQQVVRGDSAAYFCASSLGPEPEGTQYFGPGTRLLVL.